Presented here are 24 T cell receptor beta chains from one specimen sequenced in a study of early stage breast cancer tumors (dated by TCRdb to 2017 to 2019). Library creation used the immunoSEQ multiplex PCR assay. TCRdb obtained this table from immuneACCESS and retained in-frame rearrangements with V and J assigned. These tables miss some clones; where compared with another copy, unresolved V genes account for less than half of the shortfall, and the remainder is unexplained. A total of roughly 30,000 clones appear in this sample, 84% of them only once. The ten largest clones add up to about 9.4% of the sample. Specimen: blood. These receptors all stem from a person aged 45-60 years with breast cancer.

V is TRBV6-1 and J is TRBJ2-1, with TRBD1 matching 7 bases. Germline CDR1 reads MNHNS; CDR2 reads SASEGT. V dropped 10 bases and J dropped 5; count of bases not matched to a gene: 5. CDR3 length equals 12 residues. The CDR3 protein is CATATGDNEQFF. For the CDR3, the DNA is TGTGCCACCGCAACAGGGGACAATGAGCAGTTCTTC.

CDR3 sequence (DNA): TGTGCCAGCAGCTTAATTAGTTTCGATACGCAGTATTTT. As protein: CASSLISFDTQYF. The rearrangement uses TRBV7-2 and TRBJ2-3, with D unclear. The V end lost 2 bases, the J end lost 6 bases, and 9 bases lay between the germline ends. The CDR3 extends over 13 amino acids. Germline assignment: CDR1 SGHTA and CDR2 FQGNSA. The full variable domain, completed using reference TRBV7-2 and TRBJ2-3, is GAGVSQSPSNKVTEKGKDVELRCDPISGHTALYWYRQSLGQGLEFLIYFQGNSAPDKSGLPSDRFSAERTGGSVSTLTIQRTQQEDSAVYLCASSLISFDTQYFGPGTRLTVL.

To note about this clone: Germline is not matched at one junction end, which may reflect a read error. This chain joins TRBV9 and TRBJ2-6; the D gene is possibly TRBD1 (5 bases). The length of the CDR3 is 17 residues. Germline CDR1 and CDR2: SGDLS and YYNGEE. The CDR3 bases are TGTGCCAGCAGCGTAGCGGCCCTGGCCTCTGGGGCCAACGTCCTGACTTTT. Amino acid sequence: CASSVAALASGANVLTF.

CDR3 bases: TGTGCCAGCCGACAGGGACGATCAACCTATAGCAATCAGCCCCAGCATTTT. Translated: CASRQGRSTYSNQPQHF. V is TRBV7-7 and J is TRBJ1-5, with 7 bases fitting TRBD1. J lost 0 bases, V lost 8 bases, and 13 bases had no gene match. CDR1 is SSHAT, CDR2 FNYEAQ, per germline (reference sequence). The CDR3 sequence is 17 residues long.

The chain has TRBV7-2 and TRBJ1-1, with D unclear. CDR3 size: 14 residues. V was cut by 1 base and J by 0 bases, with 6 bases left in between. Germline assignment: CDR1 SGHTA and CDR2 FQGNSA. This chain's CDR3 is CASSLGQMNTEAFF. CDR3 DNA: TGTGCCAGCAGCTTAGGTCAGATGAACACTGAAGCTTTCTTT.

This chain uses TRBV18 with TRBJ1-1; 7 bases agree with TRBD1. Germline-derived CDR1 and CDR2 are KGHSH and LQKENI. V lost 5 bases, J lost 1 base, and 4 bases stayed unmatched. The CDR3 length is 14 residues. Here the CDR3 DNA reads TGTGCCAGCTCAGATGGACAGGCGAACACTGAAGCTTTCTTT. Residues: CASSDGQANTEAFF.

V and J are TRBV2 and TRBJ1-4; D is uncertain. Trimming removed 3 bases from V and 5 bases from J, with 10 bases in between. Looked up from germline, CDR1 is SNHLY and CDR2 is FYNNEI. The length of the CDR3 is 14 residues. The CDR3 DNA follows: TGTGCCAGCAGTGATCTAACACGGAATGAAAAACTGTTTTTT. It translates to CASSDLTRNEKLFF.

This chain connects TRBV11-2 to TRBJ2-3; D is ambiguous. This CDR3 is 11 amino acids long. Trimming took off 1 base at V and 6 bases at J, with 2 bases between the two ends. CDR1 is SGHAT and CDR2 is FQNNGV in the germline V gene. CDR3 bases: TGTGCCAGCAGCTTAGGGGATACGCAGTATTTT. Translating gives CASSLGDTQYF.

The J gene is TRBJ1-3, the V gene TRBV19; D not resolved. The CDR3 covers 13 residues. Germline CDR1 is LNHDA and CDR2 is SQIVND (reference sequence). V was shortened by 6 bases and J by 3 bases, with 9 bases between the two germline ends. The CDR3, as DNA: TGTGCCAGTAGCGAAGTGGATGGAAACACCATATATTTT. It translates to CASSEVDGNTIYF.

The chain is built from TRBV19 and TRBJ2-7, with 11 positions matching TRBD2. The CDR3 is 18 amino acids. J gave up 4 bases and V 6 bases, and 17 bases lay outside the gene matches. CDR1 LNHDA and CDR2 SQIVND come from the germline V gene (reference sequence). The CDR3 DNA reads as TGTGCCAGTAGCATGACAGGGACACGACTAGCGGGATTATACGAGCAGTACTTC. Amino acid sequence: CASSMTGTRLAGLYEQYF. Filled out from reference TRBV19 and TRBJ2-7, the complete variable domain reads DGGITQSPKYLFRKEGQNVTLSCEQNLNHDAMYWYRQDPGQGLRLIYYSQIVNDFQKGDIAEGYSVSREKKESFPLTVTSAQKNPTAFYLCASSMTGTRLAGLYEQYFGPGTRLTVT.

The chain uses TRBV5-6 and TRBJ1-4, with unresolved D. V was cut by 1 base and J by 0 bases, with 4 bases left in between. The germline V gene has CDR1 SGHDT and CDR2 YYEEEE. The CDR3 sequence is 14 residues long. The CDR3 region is CASSLMTTNEKLFF. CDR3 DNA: TGTGCCAGCAGCTTGATGACAACTAATGAAAAACTGTTTTTT.

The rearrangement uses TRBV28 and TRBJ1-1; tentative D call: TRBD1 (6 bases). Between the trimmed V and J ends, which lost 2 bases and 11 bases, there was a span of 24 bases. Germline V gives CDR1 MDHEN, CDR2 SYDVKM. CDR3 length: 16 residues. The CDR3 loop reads CASSLRPNRERSSAFF. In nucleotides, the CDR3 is TGTGCCAGCAGTTTACGCCCAAACAGGGAACGTTCGTCGGCTTTCTTT.

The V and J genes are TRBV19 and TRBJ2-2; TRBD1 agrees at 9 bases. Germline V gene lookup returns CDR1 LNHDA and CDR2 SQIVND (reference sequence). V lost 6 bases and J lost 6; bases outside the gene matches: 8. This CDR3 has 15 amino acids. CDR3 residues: CASRHRGRGPGELFF. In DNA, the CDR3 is TGTGCCAGTAGACACAGGGGGCGTGGGCCCGGGGAGCTGTTTTTT.

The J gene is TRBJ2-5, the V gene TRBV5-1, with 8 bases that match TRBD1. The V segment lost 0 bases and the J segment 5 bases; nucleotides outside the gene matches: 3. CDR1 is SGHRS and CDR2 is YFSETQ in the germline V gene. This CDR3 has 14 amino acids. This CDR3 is CASSLDRGYETQYF. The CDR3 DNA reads TGCGCCAGCAGCTTGGACAGGGGGTACGAGACCCAGTACTTC.

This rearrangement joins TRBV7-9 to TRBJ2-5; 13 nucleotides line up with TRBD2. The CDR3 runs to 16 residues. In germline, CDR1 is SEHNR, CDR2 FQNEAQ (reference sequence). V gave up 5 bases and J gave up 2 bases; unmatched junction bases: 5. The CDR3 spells CASSRLAGGGQETQYF. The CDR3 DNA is TGTGCCAGCAGCCGACTAGCGGGAGGAGGACAAGAGACCCAGTACTTC.

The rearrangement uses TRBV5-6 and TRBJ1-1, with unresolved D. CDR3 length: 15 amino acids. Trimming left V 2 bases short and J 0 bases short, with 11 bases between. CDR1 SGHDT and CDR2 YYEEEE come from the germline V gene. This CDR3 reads CASSFRRGMNTEAFF. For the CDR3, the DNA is TGTGCCAGCAGCTTTAGGCGGGGAATGAACACTGAAGCTTTCTTT. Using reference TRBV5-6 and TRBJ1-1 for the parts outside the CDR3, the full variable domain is DAGVTQSPTHLIKTRGQQVTLRCSPKSGHDTVSWYQQALGQGPQFIFQYYEEEERQRGNFPDRFSGHQFPNYSSELNVNALLLGDSALYLCASSFRRGMNTEAFFGQGTRLTVV.

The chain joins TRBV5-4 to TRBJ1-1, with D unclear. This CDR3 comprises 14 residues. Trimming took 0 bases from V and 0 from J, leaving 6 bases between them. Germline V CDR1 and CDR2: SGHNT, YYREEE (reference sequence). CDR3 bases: TGTGCCAGCAGCTTGGAGGCACTGAACACTGAAGCTTTCTTT. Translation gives CASSLEALNTEAFF.

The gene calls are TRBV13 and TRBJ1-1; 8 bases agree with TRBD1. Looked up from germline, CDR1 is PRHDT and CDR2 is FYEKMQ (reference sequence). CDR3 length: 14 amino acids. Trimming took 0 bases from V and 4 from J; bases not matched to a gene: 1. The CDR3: CASSLGDRGTEAFF. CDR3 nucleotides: TGTGCCAGCAGCTTAGGTGACAGGGGCACTGAAGCTTTCTTT.

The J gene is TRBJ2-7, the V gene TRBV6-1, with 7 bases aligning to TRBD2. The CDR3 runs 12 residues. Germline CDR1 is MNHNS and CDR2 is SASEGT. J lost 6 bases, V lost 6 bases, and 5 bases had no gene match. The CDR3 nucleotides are TGTGCCAGCAGCTTAGGACTAGTCGAGCAGTACTTC. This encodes CASSLGLVEQYF.

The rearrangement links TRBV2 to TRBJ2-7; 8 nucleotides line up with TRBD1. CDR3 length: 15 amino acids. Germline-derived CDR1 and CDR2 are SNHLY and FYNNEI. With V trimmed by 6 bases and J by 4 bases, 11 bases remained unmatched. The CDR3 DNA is TGTGCCAGCAGGAAGGGACAGGAACTATCTTACGAGCAGTACTTC. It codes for CASRKGQELSYEQYF.

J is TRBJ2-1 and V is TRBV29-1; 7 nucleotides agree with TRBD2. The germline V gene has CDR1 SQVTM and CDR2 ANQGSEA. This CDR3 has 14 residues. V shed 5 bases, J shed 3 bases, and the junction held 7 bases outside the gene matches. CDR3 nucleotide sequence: TGCAGCGTTCGGCGGCGGGGGAACTACAATGAGCAGTTCTTC. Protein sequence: CSVRRRGNYNEQFF.

The CDR3 DNA follows: TGTGCCAGCAGTGAAAGGACTTTTGATCAGCCCCAGCATTTT. Its translation: CASSERTFDQPQHF. The chain couples TRBV6-1 to TRBJ1-5; D is undetermined. The CDR3 is 14 residues long. Deletions cut 2 bases from V and 5 bases from J, with 10 bases between. CDR1 and CDR2 (germline): MNHNS, SASEGT.

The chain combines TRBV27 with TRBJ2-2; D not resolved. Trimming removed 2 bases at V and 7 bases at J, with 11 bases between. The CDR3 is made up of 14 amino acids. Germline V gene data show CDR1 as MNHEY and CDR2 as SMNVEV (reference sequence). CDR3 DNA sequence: TGTGCCAGCAGTTTAACTGGGTTGATCGGGGAGCTGTTTTTT. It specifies CASSLTGLIGELFF.

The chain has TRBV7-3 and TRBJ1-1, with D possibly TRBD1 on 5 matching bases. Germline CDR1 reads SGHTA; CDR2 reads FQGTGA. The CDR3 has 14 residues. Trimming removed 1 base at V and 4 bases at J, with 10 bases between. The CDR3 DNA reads TGTGCCAGCAGCTTAAACGCGGACACCACTGAAGCTTTCTTT. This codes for CASSLNADTTEAFF. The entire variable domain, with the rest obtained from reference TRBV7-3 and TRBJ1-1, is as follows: GAGVSQTPSNKVTEKGKYVELRCDPISGHTALYWYRQSLGQGPEFLIYFQGTGAADDSGLPNDRFFAVRPEGSVSTLKIQRTERGDSAVYLCASSLNADTTEAFFGQGTRLTVV.